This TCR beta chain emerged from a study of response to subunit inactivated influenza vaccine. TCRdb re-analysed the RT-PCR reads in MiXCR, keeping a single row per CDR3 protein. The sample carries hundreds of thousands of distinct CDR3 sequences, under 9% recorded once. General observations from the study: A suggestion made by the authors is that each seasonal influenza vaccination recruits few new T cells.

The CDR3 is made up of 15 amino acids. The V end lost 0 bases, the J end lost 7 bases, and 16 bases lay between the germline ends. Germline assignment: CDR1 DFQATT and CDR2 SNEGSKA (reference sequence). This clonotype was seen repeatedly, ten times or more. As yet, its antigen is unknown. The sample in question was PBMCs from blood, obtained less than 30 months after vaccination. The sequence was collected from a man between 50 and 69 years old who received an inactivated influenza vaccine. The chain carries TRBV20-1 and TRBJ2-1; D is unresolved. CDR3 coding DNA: TGCAGTGCTAGAGATATAGGAAGAGTATATAATGAGCAGTTCTTC. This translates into CSARDIGRVYNEQFF.